This passage covers 30 T cell receptor beta chains from one sample sequenced in a study of T-cell memory formation after mild COVID-19. TCRdb reanalysed the 5' RACE reads using MiXCR and keeps one entry per CDR3 protein. This table has around 300,000 distinct CDR3 sequences, about an eighth appearing once. Sequencing was done on a sample of PBMCs or a T cell subset sorted from them (not recorded which). Every receptor here comes from a man aged 18 to 35 who had mild COVID-19 (a few samples of this study predate the infection). Cell type and time point are not known.

This clonotype came up a few times. The chain uses TRBV2 and TRBJ2-5, with D tentatively TRBD2 (5 bases). Trimming stripped 1 base from V and 4 bases from J, with 10 bases between. The CDR3 is 14 amino acids. Germline V gene lookup returns CDR1 SNHLY and CDR2 FYNNEI. The CDR3 sequence: CASSEGLAAETQYF. The CDR3 region has the DNA TGTGCCAGCAGTGAAGGCCTAGCAGCAGAGACCCAGTACTTC.

This clonotype was seen more than once but under ten times. The chain employs TRBV9 and TRBJ2-5; 7 bases are a match to TRBD2. Germline CDR1 is SGDLS and CDR2 is YYNGEE. V gave up 4 bases and J gave up 5 bases; unmatched junction bases: 11. The length of the CDR3 is 15 residues. CDR3 bases: TGTGCCAGCAGCCCCAGGACTAGGTCGGGGGAGACCCAGTACTTC. It is translated as CASSPRTRSGETQYF.

In this sample, this clonotype turned up a few times. This chain links TRBV19 with TRBJ2-2; D remains ambiguous. The V end lost 3 bases, the J end lost 3 bases, and 14 bases lay between the germline ends. The CDR3 extends over 16 amino acids. Germline CDR1 LNHDA, CDR2 SQIVND (reference sequence). CDR3 loop: CASSIKGIRDTGELFF. CDR3 DNA sequence: TGTGCCAGTAGTATTAAGGGTATCCGGGACACCGGGGAGCTGTTTTTT.

The chain employs TRBV27 and TRBJ1-1, with 8 bases fitting TRBD1. CDR1 is MNHEY and CDR2 is SMNVEV in the germline V gene (reference sequence). The CDR3 is 16 residues long. Trimming took 9 bases from V and 2 from J; bases not matched to a gene: 14. CDR3 loop: CASYLGQGALNTEAFF. The CDR3, as DNA: TGTGCCAGTTACTTAGGGCAGGGGGCGCTTAACACTGAAGCTTTCTTT.

This clonotype was observed many times. This chain links TRBV12-3 or TRBV12-4 with TRBJ1-1; tentatively, D is TRBD1 (6 bases). The CDR3 covers 12 residues. The germline V and J ends were trimmed by 2 bases and 9 bases, with 10 bases remaining between them. CDR3 coding DNA: TGTGCCAGCAGTTTATTGGGGGCCCAAGCTTTCTTT. As protein: CASSLLGAQAFF.

The chain recombines TRBV12-3 or TRBV12-4 with TRBJ2-2; D is undetermined. With 6 bases removed from V and 4 bases from J, the gap between germline ends came to 12 bases. The CDR3 length is 14 residues. CDR3 sequence: CASRHIRRTGELFF. For the CDR3, the DNA is TGTGCCAGCAGGCACATTCGACGCACCGGGGAGCTGTTTTTT.

Only a few counts were recorded for this clonotype. The chain employs TRBV7-9 and TRBJ2-5; TRBD1 matches at 7 bases. V shed 4 bases and J 1 base; nucleotides not matched to a gene: 3. CDR1 SEHNR and CDR2 FQNEAQ come from the germline V gene (reference sequence). The CDR3 runs to 14 residues. CDR3 nucleotides: TGTGCCAGCAGCTCGACAGGGATCCAAGAGACCCAGTACTTC. Its protein is CASSSTGIQETQYF. The full variable domain, completed using reference TRBV7-9 and TRBJ2-5, is DTGVSQNPRHKITKRGQNVTFRCDPISEHNRLYWYRQTLGQGPEFLTYFQNEAQLEKSRLLSDRFSAERPKGSFSTLEIQRTEQGDSAMYLCASSSTGIQETQYFGPGTRLLVL.

The rearrangement uses TRBV7-8 and TRBJ1-5; weak D call: TRBD1 (5 bases). CDR3 length equals 14 residues. V lost 4 bases, J lost 5 bases, and 12 bases lay in between. Germline V gene lookup returns CDR1 SGHVS and CDR2 FQNEAQ. The CDR3 DNA is TGTGCCAGCAGCTCCCGGCGGGGGGATCAGCCCCAGCATTTT. Encoded protein: CASSSRRGDQPQHF.

The rearrangement uses TRBV4-1 and TRBJ1-1; tentative D call: TRBD1 (6 bases). The CDR3 is 16 residues long. The germline V and J ends were trimmed by 4 bases and 1 base, with 16 bases remaining between them. Per the germline V gene, CDR1 is MGHRA and CDR2 is YSYEKL. The CDR3 sequence: CASSLLPGAGNTEAFF. CDR3 nucleotides: TGCGCCAGCAGCCTTCTTCCGGGGGCAGGGAACACTGAAGCTTTCTTT.

The J gene is TRBJ2-1, the V gene TRBV2; D gene uncertain. This CDR3 is built from 14 residues. Germline CDR1 SNHLY, CDR2 FYNNEI. The V end lost 7 bases, the J end lost 3 bases, and 13 bases lay between the germline ends. In DNA form, the CDR3 reads TGTGCCAGCATAGGAATACTTAGCTACAATGAGCAGTTCTTC. Translated: CASIGILSYNEQFF.

In this sample, this clonotype turned up a few times. This chain joins TRBV19 and TRBJ2-3; perhaps TRBD1 as D (6 bases). CDR1 is LNHDA, CDR2 SQIVND, per germline (reference sequence). There are 14 residues in the CDR3. V dropped 5 bases and J dropped 6 bases, with 15 bases sitting between them. CDR3 region: CASSPLDSRDTQYF. In DNA form, the CDR3 reads TGTGCCAGTAGTCCCCTGGACAGTCGGGATACGCAGTATTTT. Combining the CDR3 with reference TRBV19 and TRBJ2-3 gives the whole variable domain DGGITQSPKYLFRKEGQNVTLSCEQNLNHDAMYWYRQDPGQGLRLIYYSQIVNDFQKGDIAEGYSVSREKKESFPLTVTSAQKNPTAFYLCASSPLDSRDTQYFGPGTRLTVL.

This clonotype has a handful of counts. The chain is built from TRBV6-4 and TRBJ1-5; no clear D gene. V gave up 4 bases and J gave up 7 bases, with 17 bases separating them. CDR3 length equals 15 residues. Germline values: CDR1 MRHNA, CDR2 SNTAGT. This chain's CDR3 is CASSVWSGAGQPQHF. The CDR3, as DNA: TGTGCCAGCAGTGTTTGGTCGGGCGCAGGACAGCCCCAGCATTTT.

The V call is TRBV9, the J call TRBJ2-3, with D possibly TRBD2 on 6 matching bases. Germline lookup yields CDR1 SGDLS and CDR2 YYNGEE. The CDR3 is 13 amino acids. With 1 base removed from V and 14 bases from J, the gap between germline ends came to 17 bases. The CDR3 nucleotides are TGTGCCAGCAGCGTATCGGGGCGCGGGGTTGTGTATTTT. It codes for CASSVSGRGVVYF.

This chain connects TRBV7-9 to TRBJ2-4; D is unclear. The CDR3 is made up of 12 amino acids. Germline V gene sequence: CDR1 SEHNR, CDR2 FQNEAQ (reference sequence). Trimming left V 6 bases short and J 1 base short, with 4 bases between. The CDR3 region has the DNA TGTGCCAGCAGGGGGGCCAAAAACATTCAGTACTTC. This translates into CASRGAKNIQYF.

At least ten counts were recorded for this clonotype. The chain links TRBV4-3 to TRBJ1-5; no clear D. Trimming took 0 bases from V and 2 from J, leaving 5 bases between them. CDR3 length: 14 amino acids. Germline loops: CDR1 LGHNA, CDR2 YSLEER. CDR3 nucleotides: TGCGCCAGCAGCCAAGATTTGGGCAATCAGCCCCAGCATTTT. Protein sequence: CASSQDLGNQPQHF.

The J gene is TRBJ2-3, the V gene TRBV5-4; D is ambiguous. This CDR3 has 14 amino acids. With 4 bases removed from V and 0 bases from J, the gap between germline ends came to 9 bases. Germline values: CDR1 SGHNT, CDR2 YYREEE (reference sequence). Here the CDR3 reads CASSRALSTDTQYF. CDR3 bases: TGTGCCAGCAGCCGGGCGTTGAGCACAGATACGCAGTATTTT. Supplemented by reference TRBV5-4 and TRBJ2-3, the full variable domain reads ETGVTQSPTHLIKTRGQQVTLRCSSQSGHNTVSWYQQALGQGPQFIFQYYREEENGRGNFPPRFSGLQFPNYSSELNVNALELDDSALYLCASSRALSTDTQYFGPGTRLTVL.

This clonotype was counted many times. V usage is TRBV12-3 or TRBV12-4 and J usage is TRBJ2-7; D is perhaps TRBD1 (6 bases). This CDR3 has 12 amino acids. V was pared by 3 bases and J by 3 bases, with 6 bases between. CDR3 sequence: CASSFRGYEQYF. The CDR3 DNA is TGTGCCAGCAGTTTCAGGGGCTACGAGCAGTACTTC.

The rearrangement uses TRBV5-1 and TRBJ2-5; unclear D gene. The CDR3 covers 14 residues. Trimming cost V 1 base and J 4 bases, with 11 bases left between them. Germline assignment: CDR1 SGHRS and CDR2 YFSETQ. In DNA form, the CDR3 reads TGCGCCAGCAGCTTGCACCCAGCCTCAGAGACCCAGTACTTC. This translates into CASSLHPASETQYF.

The J gene is TRBJ1-6, the V gene TRBV6-2 or TRBV6-3, with D possibly TRBD1 on 5 matching bases. The CDR3 has 14 amino acids. The V end lost 11 bases, the J end lost 5 bases, and 16 bases lay between the germline ends. Germline V gene lookup returns CDR1 MNHEY and CDR2 SVGEGT. This CDR3 reads CAGHGTADNSPLHF. DNA for the CDR3: TGTGCCGGCCACGGGACGGCTGATAATTCACCCCTCCACTTT.

This clonotype occurred many times. V and J are TRBV7-9 and TRBJ2-1; the match to TRBD1 covers 7 bases. This CDR3 is built from 14 residues. Germline CDR1 is SEHNR and CDR2 is FQNEAQ (reference sequence). The junction had 8 bases not matched to a gene; V was cut back by 5 bases and J by 7 bases. The CDR3 spells CASSARQGRNEQFF. As DNA, the CDR3 is TGTGCCAGCAGCGCCAGACAGGGTCGGAATGAGCAGTTCTTC.

This clonotype was picked up a small number of times. This chain joins TRBV5-1 and TRBJ2-3; 12 bases match TRBD2. The CDR3 consists of 16 residues. The germline CDR1 and CDR2 sequences are SGHRS and YFSETQ. The ends lost 4 bases at V and 1 base at J; junction bases unmatched: 4. This CDR3 reads CASSGLAGTGTDTQYF. In DNA, the CDR3 is TGCGCCAGCAGCGGACTAGCGGGGACGGGCACAGATACGCAGTATTTT.

The rearrangement links TRBV5-5 to TRBJ1-1; D remains unclear. The germline gives CDR1 SGHKS, CDR2 YYEKEE (reference sequence). The V and J ends lost 5 bases and 0 bases respectively, with 14 bases between them. This CDR3 contains 15 residues. The CDR3 DNA is TGTGCCAGCAGAACGTTGGGGAGCATGAACACTGAAGCTTTCTTT. It yields the protein CASRTLGSMNTEAFF. Based on the CDR3 plus reference TRBV5-5 and TRBJ1-1, the full variable domain is DAGVTQSPTHLIKTRGQQVTLRCSPISGHKSVSWYQQVLGQGPQFIFQYYEKEERGRGNFPDRFSARQFPNYSSELNVNALLLGDSALYLCASRTLGSMNTEAFFGQGTRLTVV.

This clonotype was counted ten times or more. The chain combines TRBV7-9 with TRBJ2-6; 12 bases line up with TRBD1. V gave up 2 bases and J gave up 5 bases; unmatched junction bases: 4. Germline-derived CDR1 and CDR2 are SEHNR and FQNEAQ (reference sequence). This CDR3 is 17 amino acids long. CDR3 sequence reads: CASSLRDRGRRANVLTF. The CDR3 DNA reads as TGTGCCAGCAGCTTACGGGACAGGGGGCGACGGGCCAACGTCCTGACTTTC.

This clonotype was found many times. The rearrangement uses TRBV7-2 and TRBJ1-1, with TRBD1 matching over 10 bases. CDR1 and CDR2 from the germline V gene are SGHTA and FQGNSA. The ends lost 8 bases at V and 0 bases at J; junction bases unmatched: 0. This CDR3 has 13 residues. The CDR3 spells CASGQGVNTEAFF. The DNA of the CDR3 is TGTGCCAGCGGACAGGGGGTGAACACTGAAGCTTTCTTT.

V gene TRBV20-1 combines with J gene TRBJ2-5; D not certain. Germline loops: CDR1 DFQATT, CDR2 SNEGSKA (reference sequence). This CDR3 contains 15 residues. Between the trimmed V and J ends, which lost 1 base and 5 bases, there was a span of 17 bases. This CDR3 reads CSARGGGLGWETQYF. CDR3 in DNA: TGCAGTGCTAGAGGCGGCGGTCTAGGATGGGAGACCCAGTACTTC.

The chain links TRBV5-1 to TRBJ1-2; 7 bases match TRBD1. The V and J ends lost 7 bases and 1 base, in that order; junction bases with no gene match: 7. The CDR3 spans 14 residues. CDR1 and CDR2 from the germline V gene are SGHRS and YFSETQ. CDR3 nucleotide sequence: TGCGCCAGCCGTAGGGGGCGAGATAACTATGGCTACACCTTC. This sequence encodes CASRRGRDNYGYTF.

This clonotype has a handful of counts. The CDR3, as DNA: TGCGCCAGCAGCCAAGATCTTTGGGACAGCGCCTACAATGAGCAGTTCTTC. Its translation is CASSQDLWDSAYNEQFF. The chain combines TRBV4-3 with TRBJ2-1, with 7 bases aligning to TRBD1. V trimming: 0 bases; J trimming: 2 bases; junction bases outside the gene matches: 7. Germline lookup yields CDR1 LGHNA and CDR2 YSLEER. The length of the CDR3 is 17 residues.

The chain joins TRBV30 to TRBJ2-7; 7 bases map to TRBD2. CDR1 GTSNPN and CDR2 SVGIG come from the germline V gene (reference sequence). The V gene end was trimmed by 3 bases and the J gene end by 0 bases; junction bases not matched to a gene: 11. This CDR3 spans 16 amino acids. CDR3 amino acids: CAWRFWSSGPSYEQYF. CDR3 DNA: TGTGCCTGGAGGTTTTGGTCTAGCGGTCCCTCCTACGAGCAGTACTTC. Together with reference TRBV30 and TRBJ2-7, the CDR3 gives the full variable domain: SQTIHQWPATLVQPVGSPLSLECTVEGTSNPNLYWYRQAAGRGLQLLFYSVGIGQISSEVPQNLSASRPQDRQFILSSKKLLLSDSGFYLCAWRFWSSGPSYEQYFGPGTRLTVT.

The V gene is TRBV25-1, the J gene TRBJ1-2; the D is unclear. V dropped 8 bases and J dropped 4 bases, with 11 bases sitting between them. The CDR3 runs 12 residues. Germline loops: CDR1 MGHDK, CDR2 SYGVNS. The CDR3 here is CASGGGRYGYTF. The CDR3 nucleotides read TGTGCCAGCGGAGGAGGTCGCTATGGCTACACCTTC.

This clonotype was seen only a few times. The chain employs TRBV29-1 and TRBJ1-2, with 8 bases identical to TRBD1. Losses at the gene ends were 7 bases for V and 4 bases for J; bases not matched to a gene: 14. CDR1 SQVTM and CDR2 ANQGSEA come from the germline V gene. The CDR3 runs to 15 residues. CDR3 DNA sequence: TGCAGCGCTGTGACAGGGGCTCCCGTCAGCTATGGCTACACCTTC. Translation: CSAVTGAPVSYGYTF.